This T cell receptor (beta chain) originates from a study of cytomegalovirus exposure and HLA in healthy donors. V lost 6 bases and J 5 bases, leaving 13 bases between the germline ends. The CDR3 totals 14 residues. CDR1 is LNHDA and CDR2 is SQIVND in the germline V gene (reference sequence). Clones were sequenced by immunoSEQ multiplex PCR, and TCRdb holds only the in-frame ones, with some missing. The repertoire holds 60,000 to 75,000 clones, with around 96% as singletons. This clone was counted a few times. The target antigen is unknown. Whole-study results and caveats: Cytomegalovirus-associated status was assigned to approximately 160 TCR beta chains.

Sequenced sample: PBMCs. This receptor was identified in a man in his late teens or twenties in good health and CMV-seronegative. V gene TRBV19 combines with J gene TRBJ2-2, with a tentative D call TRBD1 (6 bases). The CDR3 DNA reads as TGTGCCAGTAGGTTACAGGGTGGGACCGGGGAGCTGTTTTTT. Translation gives CASRLQGGTGELFF. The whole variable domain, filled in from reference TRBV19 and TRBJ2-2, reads DGGITQSPKYLFRKEGQNVTLSCEQNLNHDAMYWYRQDPGQGLRLIYYSQIVNDFQKGDIAEGYSVSREKKESFPLTVTSAQKNPTAFYLCASRLQGGTGELFFGEGSRLTVL.